The 32 T cell receptor beta chains listed next were all sequenced from one sample in a study of T cells after yellow fever vaccination (dated by TCRdb to the late 2010s). Receptor libraries were prepared by 5' RACE. The reads were generated on an Illumina HiSeq 2500. TCRdb ran its own pipeline on the public reads, namely fastp trimming at Q25 and MiXCR clone calling, and kept in-frame beta chains. Each entry is one CDR3 protein sequence, shown with its most common DNA and genes. In this sample the table shows 300,000 or so distinct CDR3 sequences, roughly 8.3% of which occur a single time. The ten largest account for 15% to 20% of the sample. In the paper's terms, the treatment or condition label means: live attenuated yellow fever vaccine strain. The source material was PBMCs, sampled approximately 40 days after the first yellow fever vaccination. Receptor source: a man between 18 and 35 years old who received the YFV17D yellow fever vaccine.

This clonotype was seen repeatedly, ten times or more. This chain connects TRBV12-3 or TRBV12-4 to TRBJ1-1; the match to TRBD1 covers 9 bases. There are 15 residues in the CDR3. After removal of 3 bases from V and 1 base from J, the junction contained 3 bases not matched to a gene. DNA of the CDR3: TGTGCCAGCAGTTTCGGGACAGGGACGAACACTGAAGCTTTCTTT. Translation: CASSFGTGTNTEAFF.

This clonotype has only a few counts. The V and J genes are TRBV5-1 and TRBJ2-1, with a weak D call TRBD1 (6 bases). The CDR3 totals 15 residues. Germline V gene data show CDR1 as SGHRS and CDR2 as YFSETQ. Trimming pared 0 bases from V and 10 bases from J, leaving 17 bases between. The CDR3 loop reads CASSLEVSRGGEQFF. The CDR3 coding sequence is TGCGCCAGCAGCTTGGAGGTATCCAGGGGCGGCGAGCAGTTCTTC.

Only a few counts were recorded for this clonotype. This chain uses TRBV10-3 with TRBJ1-3; 12 bases map to TRBD1. The J segment lost 2 bases and the V segment lost 8 bases, leaving 1 base of the junction unmatched. In germline, CDR1 is ENHRY, CDR2 SYGVKD. There are 14 residues in the CDR3. CDR3 in DNA: TGTGCCATCGGGGACAGGGGGCCTGGAAACACCATATATTTT. It is translated as CAIGDRGPGNTIYF.

This clonotype has a handful of counts. The chain's CDR3 is CASSLDRGSVYGYTF. As DNA, the CDR3 is TGTGCCAGCAGTTTAGACAGGGGCTCCGTCTATGGCTACACCTTC. V and J are TRBV12-3 or TRBV12-4 and TRBJ1-2; 7 bases are shared with TRBD1. This CDR3 spans 15 amino acids. V was pared by 1 base and J by 4 bases, with 6 bases of the junction left unmatched.

This clonotype has just a few counts. The rearrangement links TRBV6-5 to TRBJ1-2; D ambiguous. CDR3 length equals 17 residues. Trimming removed 0 bases from V and 4 bases from J, with 18 bases in between. Germline CDR1 and CDR2: MNHEY and SVGAGI. The CDR3 sequence is CASSYSISSGLAYGYTF. CDR3 coding DNA: TGTGCCAGCAGTTACTCGATTTCGTCAGGCCTCGCCTATGGCTACACCTTC.

This clonotype showed up just a few times. The chain has TRBV3-1 and TRBJ1-2; tentative D call: TRBD1 (5 bases). Trimming removed 1 base at V and 8 bases at J, with 11 bases between. The germline CDR1 and CDR2 sequences are LGHDT and YNNKEL (reference sequence). CDR3 size: 13 residues. This CDR3 reads CASSQGWGAGYTF. The CDR3 region has the DNA TGTGCCAGCAGCCAAGGTTGGGGCGCGGGCTACACCTTC.

The sample holds many counts of this clonotype. This chain connects TRBV4-3 to TRBJ1-4, with a possible D match to TRBD1 (6 bases). The V end was cut by 3 bases, the J end by 2 bases, with 13 bases between. CDR1 and CDR2 from the germline V gene are LGHNA and YSLEER. The CDR3 loop spans 16 amino acids. CDR3 bases: TGCGCCAGCAGCCATCACAGGGATGGGACTAATGAAAAACTGTTTTTT. Translated: CASSHHRDGTNEKLFF.

This clonotype was seen many times. The CDR3 coding sequence is TGTGCCAGCAGCTTCCGGGAGACCAACTATGGCTACACCTTC. Protein: CASSFRETNYGYTF. V usage is TRBV7-2 and J usage is TRBJ1-2; no clear D. V shed 3 bases and J shed 2 bases, with 10 bases lying between them. Germline CDR1 is SGHTA and CDR2 is FQGNSA. The CDR3 has 14 amino acids.

Ten or more counts support this clonotype. This chain joins TRBV5-1 and TRBJ2-3; D is unresolved. Between the trimmed V and J ends, which lost 4 bases and 6 bases, there was a span of 9 bases. CDR3 size: 12 residues. CDR1 and CDR2 from the germline V gene are SGHRS and YFSETQ. CDR3: CASSLSVDTQYF. CDR3 nucleotide sequence: TGCGCCAGCAGCCTCTCTGTTGATACGCAGTATTTT.

The count of this clonotype is one. A junction end diverges from the germline sequence, so it may reflect a read error. The J gene is TRBJ2-5, the V gene TRBV5-5, with TRBD2 identical over 12 bases. CDR1 is SGHKS, CDR2 YYEKEE, per germline (reference sequence). The CDR3 is made up of 17 amino acids. This CDR3 reads CASSSTSGGPGSGTPYF. DNA of the CDR3: TGTGCCAGCAGCTCAACTAGCGGGGGGCCTGGGTCGGGGACCCCGTACTTC.

Ten or more counts support this clonotype. The chain joins TRBV7-9 to TRBJ1-1; D remains unclear. Trimming left V 7 bases short and J 3 bases short, with 12 bases between. Germline CDR1 reads SEHNR; CDR2 reads FQNEAQ (reference sequence). CDR3 length equals 13 residues. CDR3: CASTPREDTEAFF. The CDR3 nucleotides are TGTGCCAGCACCCCCAGAGAGGACACTGAAGCTTTCTTT.

The sample holds a few counts of this clonotype. This chain joins TRBV29-1 and TRBJ2-1, with 11 bases identical to TRBD2. The trim removed 6 bases at V and 9 bases at J, leaving 7 bases unmatched. The CDR3 sequence is 13 residues long. Germline V CDR1 and CDR2: SQVTM, ANQGSEA. The CDR3 loop is CSVHRTSGPEQFF. The CDR3 coding sequence is TGCAGCGTGCACAGGACTAGCGGGCCTGAGCAGTTCTTC.

The V gene is TRBV27, the J gene TRBJ2-1; possibly TRBD2 for D (5 bases). The germline V gene has CDR1 MNHEY and CDR2 SMNVEV (reference sequence). The CDR3 loop spans 12 amino acids. V lost 6 bases, J lost 9 bases, and 12 bases lay in between. The CDR3, as DNA: TGTGCCAGCAGGCTTCTAGCTGGTGAGCAGTTCTTC. Protein: CASRLLAGEQFF.

This clonotype was counted between two and nine times. The chain couples TRBV12-3 or TRBV12-4 to TRBJ1-5, with 7 bases identical to TRBD1. V shed 6 bases and J 6 bases; nucleotides not matched to a gene: 11. This CDR3 contains 15 residues. CDR3 sequence (DNA): TGTGCCAGCAGCAAGACAGGGCCAACGGTTCAGCCCCAGCATTTT. Residues: CASSKTGPTVQPQHF.

V and J are TRBV25-1 and TRBJ1-2, with no clear D. This CDR3 has 15 residues. Germline V gene sequence: CDR1 MGHDK, CDR2 SYGVNS. The V end lost 0 bases, the J end lost 4 bases, and 12 bases lay between the germline ends. In DNA form, the CDR3 reads TGTGCCAGCAGTGAATATGAGACCTCCATCTATGGCTACACCTTC. It is translated as CASSEYETSIYGYTF.

This clonotype was observed at least ten times. The rearrangement links TRBV5-1 to TRBJ1-1; 7 bases agree with TRBD1. V shed 0 bases, J shed 7 bases, and the junction held 3 bases outside the gene matches. Germline CDR1 SGHRS, CDR2 YFSETQ. The CDR3 has 13 residues. CDR3 DNA sequence: TGCGCCAGCAGCTTGGGACAGGGTGGTGAAGCTTTCTTT. Translated, it gives CASSLGQGGEAFF.

This clonotype was seen repeatedly, ten times or more. V usage is TRBV15 and J usage is TRBJ2-3; D is uncertain. V was trimmed by 2 bases and J by 2 bases, leaving 5 bases between them. CDR3 length equals 13 residues. From germline, CDR1 is LNHNV and CDR2 YYDKDF (reference sequence). In nucleotides, the CDR3 is TGTGCCACCAGCAGAATCCTCACAGATACGCAGTATTTT. Translated: CATSRILTDTQYF.

V usage is TRBV12-3 or TRBV12-4 and J usage is TRBJ2-5, with 8 positions matching TRBD2. Trimming at V came to 1 base and at J to 1 base, leaving 2 bases not matched to a gene. The CDR3 contains 15 residues. The CDR3 protein is CASSLVGGAQETQYF. As DNA, the CDR3 is TGTGCCAGCAGTTTAGTCGGGGGGGCCCAAGAGACCCAGTACTTC.

V is TRBV20-1 and J is TRBJ1-2, with 7 bases aligning to TRBD1. The V gene's germline CDR1 is DFQATT and CDR2 SNEGSKA (reference sequence). Trimming removed 2 bases from V and 8 bases from J; junction bases left unmatched: 5. The CDR3 runs to 12 residues. Here the CDR3 reads CSARQGVGGYTF. CDR3 bases: TGCAGTGCTAGACAGGGGGTGGGAGGCTACACCTTC.

This clonotype was counted between two and nine times. The gene calls are TRBV7-2 and TRBJ2-2; D call uncertain. The CDR3 contains 13 residues. The germline gives CDR1 SGHTA, CDR2 FQGNSA. With 5 bases removed from V and 0 bases from J, the gap between germline ends came to 4 bases. DNA for the CDR3: TGTGCCAGCAGCGCGACGAACACCGGGGAGCTGTTTTTT. It specifies CASSATNTGELFF.

This clonotype has more than one count but fewer than ten. V gene TRBV7-9 combines with J gene TRBJ1-1; D ambiguous. V lost 3 bases, J lost 5 bases, and 10 bases lay in between. The CDR3 is 13 residues long. In germline, CDR1 is SEHNR, CDR2 FQNEAQ (reference sequence). The CDR3 nucleotides are TGTGCCAGCAGCTTTGGAGGGCAGACTGAAGCTTTCTTT. As protein: CASSFGGQTEAFF.

The J gene is TRBJ1-2, the V gene TRBV3-1; a possible D gene is TRBD1 (5 bases). The CDR3 spans 15 residues. Per germline, CDR1 LGHDT and CDR2 YNNKEL (reference sequence). Trimming removed 5 bases from V and 2 bases from J, with 15 bases in between. The CDR3, as DNA: TGTGCCAGCAGCGGGCGGGACGGAGTAAACTATGGCTACACCTTC. Its protein is CASSGRDGVNYGYTF. Looking up the rest from reference TRBV3-1 and TRBJ1-2 gives the full variable domain: DTAVSQTPKYLVTQMGNDKSIKCEQNLGHDTMYWYKQDSKKFLKIMFSYNNKELIINETVPNRFSPKSPDKAHLNLHINSLELGDSAVYFCASSGRDGVNYGYTFGSGTRLTVV.

The gene calls are TRBV25-1 and TRBJ1-4; maybe TRBD1 (5 bases). The CDR3 is made up of 10 amino acids. V was clipped by 9 bases and J by 8 bases, with 7 bases between them. Germline CDR1 is MGHDK and CDR2 is SYGVNS. The CDR3 is CARQGEKLFF. The CDR3 nucleotides are TGTGCCAGGCAGGGCGAAAAACTGTTTTTT.

This clonotype has ten or more counts. The chain recombines TRBV6-1 with TRBJ1-1, with D possibly matching TRBD1 (6 bases). Germline assignment: CDR1 MNHNS and CDR2 SASEGT. Between the trimmed V and J ends, which lost 3 bases and 1 base, there was a span of 12 bases. This CDR3 region has 15 residues. DNA of the CDR3: TGTGCCAGCAGTGATCACAGGGCCTCGAACACTGAAGCTTTCTTT. Encoded protein: CASSDHRASNTEAFF.

This clonotype was seen only a few times. The chain uses TRBV15 and TRBJ2-1; maybe TRBD2 (7 bases). Per germline, CDR1 LNHNV and CDR2 YYDKDF (reference sequence). The CDR3 covers 15 residues. The germline V and J ends were trimmed by 3 bases and 7 bases, with 16 bases remaining between them. In DNA, the CDR3 is TGTGCCACCAGCAGGGGGAGGGGGGGCCTGAATGAGCAGTTCTTC. It codes for CATSRGRGGLNEQFF.

The chain is built from TRBV20-1 and TRBJ2-3; D remains unclear. The CDR3 loop spans 15 amino acids. Trimming left V 1 base short and J 6 bases short, with 17 bases between. Germline V gene lookup returns CDR1 DFQATT and CDR2 SNEGSKA (reference sequence). CDR3: CSARARHRFYDTQYF. DNA for the CDR3: TGCAGTGCTAGAGCCAGACACCGATTTTATGATACGCAGTATTTT.

This clonotype showed up many times. J is TRBJ2-7 and V is TRBV12-3 or TRBV12-4; 8 positions match TRBD2. The junction had 6 bases not matched to a gene; V was cut back by 3 bases and J by 5 bases. The CDR3 totals 14 residues. This CDR3 is CASSLEAGAHEQYF. The CDR3 region has the DNA TGTGCCAGCAGTTTGGAAGCGGGGGCCCACGAGCAGTACTTC.

This clonotype was counted a few times. V and J are TRBV7-9 and TRBJ1-5; D uncertain. V was shortened by 3 bases and J by 0 bases, with 9 bases between the two germline ends. CDR1 SEHNR and CDR2 FQNEAQ come from the germline V gene (reference sequence). The CDR3 contains 15 residues. The CDR3 DNA reads TGTGCCAGCAGCTTGGACGGACTTAGCAATCAGCCCCAGCATTTT. This codes for CASSLDGLSNQPQHF.

The sample holds a few counts of this clonotype. J is TRBJ1-1 and V is TRBV3-1, with D unclear. This CDR3 has 12 residues. The V end was cut by 0 bases, the J end by 4 bases, with 3 bases between. CDR1 and CDR2 from the germline V gene are LGHDT and YNNKEL (reference sequence). CDR3 bases: TGTGCCAGCAGCCAAGAGGGCACTGAAGCTTTCTTT. It is translated as CASSQEGTEAFF. Complete variable domain (other parts from reference TRBV3-1 and TRBJ1-1): DTAVSQTPKYLVTQMGNDKSIKCEQNLGHDTMYWYKQDSKKFLKIMFSYNNKELIINETVPNRFSPKSPDKAHLNLHINSLELGDSAVYFCASSQEGTEAFFGQGTRLTVV.

In its sample, this clonotype was seen a few times. The CDR3 region has the DNA TGTGCCAGCAGGCGAACAGGGATTCTCTACGAGCAGTACTTC. This codes for CASRRTGILYEQYF. V gene TRBV27 combines with J gene TRBJ2-7; tentatively, D is TRBD1 (6 bases). Germline values: CDR1 MNHEY, CDR2 SMNVEV (reference sequence). Deletions cut 6 bases from V and 3 bases from J, with 15 bases between. This CDR3 spans 14 amino acids.

The chain employs TRBV10-3 and TRBJ2-7; 9 positions agree with TRBD1. The ends lost 3 bases at V and 7 bases at J; junction bases unmatched: 7. Germline V gene sequence: CDR1 ENHRY, CDR2 SYGVKD. The CDR3 spans 14 residues. CDR3 in amino acids: CAISDGTGYSEQYF. CDR3 in DNA: TGTGCCATCAGTGACGGGACAGGGTATTCGGAGCAGTACTTC.

This sequence joins TRBV25-1 and TRBJ1-2; D ambiguous. Trimming took off 3 bases at V and 4 bases at J, with 12 bases between the two ends. The CDR3 has 14 residues. Germline CDR1 reads MGHDK; CDR2 reads SYGVNS. As DNA, the CDR3 is TGTGCCAGCAGTGAGTCAGGAGGATTCTATGGCTACACCTTC. It translates to CASSESGGFYGYTF.